The 5 T cell receptor beta chains listed next were all sequenced from one sample in a study of blood T cell repertoires in COVID-19. Profiling relied on immunoSEQ multiplex PCR, and the TCRdb table lists in-frame clones only, not all of them. The table includes about 160,000 clones, around 82% detected once. Input material: PBMCs or T cells enriched from blood (not recorded which). These receptors originate from a man aged 55 to 69 who had recovered from COVID-19.

This clone was observed once. The CDR3 protein is CASTSRGHTETQYF. The CDR3, as DNA: TGTGCCAGTACGTCCAGGGGCCACACGGAGACCCAGTACTTC. This rearrangement joins TRBV19 to TRBJ2-5, with a possible D match to TRBD1 (6 bases). The CDR3 totals 14 residues. V shed 7 bases and J shed 5 bases, with 17 bases lying between them. The germline V gene has CDR1 LNHDA and CDR2 SQIVND (reference sequence).

The rearrangement uses TRBV12-3 or TRBV12-4 and TRBJ2-1; no definite D call. The germline V and J ends were trimmed by 7 bases and 5 bases, with 6 bases remaining between them. The length of the CDR3 is 11 residues. Written as DNA, the CDR3 is TGTGCCAGCACTAACCACAATGAGCAGTTCTTC. Translating it yields CASTNHNEQFF.

The rearrangement uses TRBV5-5 and TRBJ1-2; 8 nucleotides align to TRBD1. The CDR3 extends over 13 amino acids. The junction had 7 bases not matched to a gene; V was cut back by 5 bases and J by 7 bases. CDR1 is SGHKS and CDR2 is YYEKEE in the germline V gene (reference sequence). The CDR3 here is CASRPTGVGGYTF. CDR3 nucleotide sequence: TGTGCCAGCAGGCCGACAGGGGTGGGTGGCTACACCTTC.

This chain uses TRBV6-1 with TRBJ2-7; D not resolved. Trimming took off 2 bases at V and 4 bases at J, with 6 bases between the two ends. CDR3 size: 12 residues. CDR1 and CDR2 from the germline V gene are MNHNS and SASEGT. The CDR3 region has the DNA TGTGCCAGCAGTGAATTTACTTACGAGCAGTACTTC. Encoded protein: CASSEFTYEQYF.

This clone has a handful of counts. The CDR3 region has the DNA TGTGCCAGCAGGGGGCTAGCGGCGCGTGAGACCCAGTACTTC. This codes for CASRGLAARETQYF. V gene TRBV28 combines with J gene TRBJ2-5, with 7 bases identical to TRBD2. The germline CDR1 and CDR2 sequences are MDHEN and SYDVKM. Trimming removed 6 bases from V and 5 bases from J; junction bases left unmatched: 9. The CDR3 runs to 14 residues.